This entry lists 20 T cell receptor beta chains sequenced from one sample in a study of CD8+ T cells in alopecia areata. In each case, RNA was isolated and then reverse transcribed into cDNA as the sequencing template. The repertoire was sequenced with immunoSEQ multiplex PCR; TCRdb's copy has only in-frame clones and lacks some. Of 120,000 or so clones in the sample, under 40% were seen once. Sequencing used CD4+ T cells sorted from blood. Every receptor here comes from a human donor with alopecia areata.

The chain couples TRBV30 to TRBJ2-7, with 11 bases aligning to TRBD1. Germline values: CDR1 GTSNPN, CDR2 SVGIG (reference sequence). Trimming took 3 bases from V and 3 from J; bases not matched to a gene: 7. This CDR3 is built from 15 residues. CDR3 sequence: CAWSQDRGLGYEQYF. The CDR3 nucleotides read TGTGCCTGGAGCCAGGACAGGGGGCTGGGCTACGAGCAGTACTTC. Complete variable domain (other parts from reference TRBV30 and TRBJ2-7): SQTIHQWPATLVQPVGSPLSLECTVEGTSNPNLYWYRQAAGRGLQLLFYSVGIGQISSEVPQNLSASRPQDRQFILSSKKLLLSDSGFYLCAWSQDRGLGYEQYFGPGTRLTVT.

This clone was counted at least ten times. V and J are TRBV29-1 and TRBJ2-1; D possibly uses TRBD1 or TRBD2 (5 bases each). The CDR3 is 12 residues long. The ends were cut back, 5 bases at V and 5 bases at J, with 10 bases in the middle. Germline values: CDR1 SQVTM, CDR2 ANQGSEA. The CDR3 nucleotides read TGCAGCGTTCAGTGGGGGAACAATGAGCAGTTCTTC. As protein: CSVQWGNNEQFF.

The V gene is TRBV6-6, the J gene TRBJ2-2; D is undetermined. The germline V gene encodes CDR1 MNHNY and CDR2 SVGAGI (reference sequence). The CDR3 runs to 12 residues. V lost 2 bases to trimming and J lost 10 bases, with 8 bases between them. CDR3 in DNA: TGTGCCAGCAGTTACGTACGGCAGGAGCTGTTTTTT. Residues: CASSYVRQELFF.

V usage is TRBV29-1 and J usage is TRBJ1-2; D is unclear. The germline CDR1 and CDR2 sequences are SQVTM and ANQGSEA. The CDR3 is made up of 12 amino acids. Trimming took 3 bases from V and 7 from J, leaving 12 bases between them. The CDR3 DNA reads TGCAGCGTTGATGAGTTATTCGGTGGCTACACCTTC. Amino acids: CSVDELFGGYTF. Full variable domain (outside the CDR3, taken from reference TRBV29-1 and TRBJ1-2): SAVISQKPSRDICQRGTSLTIQCQVDSQVTMMFWYRQQPGQSLTLIATANQGSEATYESGFVIDKFPISRPNLTFSTLTVSNMSPEDSSIYLCSVDELFGGYTFGSGTRLTVV.

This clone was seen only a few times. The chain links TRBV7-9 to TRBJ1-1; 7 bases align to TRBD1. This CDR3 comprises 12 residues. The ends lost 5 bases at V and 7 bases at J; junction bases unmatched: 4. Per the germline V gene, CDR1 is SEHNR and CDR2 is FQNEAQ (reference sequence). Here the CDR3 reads CASSPGQFEAFF. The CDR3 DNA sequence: TGTGCCAGCAGCCCGGGACAGTTTGAAGCTTTCTTT.

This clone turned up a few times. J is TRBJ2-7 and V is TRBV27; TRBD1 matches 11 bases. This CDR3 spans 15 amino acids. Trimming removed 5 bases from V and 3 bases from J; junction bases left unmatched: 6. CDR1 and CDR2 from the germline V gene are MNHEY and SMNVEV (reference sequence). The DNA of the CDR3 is TGTGCCAGCAGTCCAAGGACAGGGGGCTTCTACGAGCAGTACTTC. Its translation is CASSPRTGGFYEQYF.

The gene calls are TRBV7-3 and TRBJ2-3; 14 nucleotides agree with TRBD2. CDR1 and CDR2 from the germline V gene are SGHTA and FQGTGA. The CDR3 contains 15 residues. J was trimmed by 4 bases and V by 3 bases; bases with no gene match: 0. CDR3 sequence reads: CASSLTSGGADTQYF. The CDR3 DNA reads TGTGCCAGCAGCTTGACTAGCGGGGGGGCAGATACGCAGTATTTT.

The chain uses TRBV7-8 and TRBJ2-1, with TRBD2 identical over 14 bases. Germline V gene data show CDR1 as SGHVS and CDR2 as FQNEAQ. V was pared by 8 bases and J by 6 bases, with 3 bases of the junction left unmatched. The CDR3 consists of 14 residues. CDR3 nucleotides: TGTGCCAGCGGGACTAGCGGGAGAGGCAATGAGCAGTTCTTC. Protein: CASGTSGRGNEQFF.

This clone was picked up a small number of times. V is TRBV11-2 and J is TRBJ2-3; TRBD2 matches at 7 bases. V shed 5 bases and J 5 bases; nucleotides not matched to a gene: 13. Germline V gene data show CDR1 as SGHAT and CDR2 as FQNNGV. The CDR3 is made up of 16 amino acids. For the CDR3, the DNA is TGTGCCAGCAGCCCCGGAGCGGGGACTCGGATAGATACGCAGTATTTT. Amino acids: CASSPGAGTRIDTQYF.

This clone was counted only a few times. CDR3 sequence: CSVGGGRRLEQYF. The CDR3 DNA is TGCAGCGTTGGAGGCGGGAGGAGGCTCGAGCAGTACTTC. This chain uses TRBV29-1 with TRBJ2-7; 8 nucleotides agree with TRBD2. Germline V lookup: CDR1 SQVTM, CDR2 ANQGSEA. The trim removed 4 bases at V and 6 bases at J, leaving 8 bases unmatched. This CDR3 has 13 residues.

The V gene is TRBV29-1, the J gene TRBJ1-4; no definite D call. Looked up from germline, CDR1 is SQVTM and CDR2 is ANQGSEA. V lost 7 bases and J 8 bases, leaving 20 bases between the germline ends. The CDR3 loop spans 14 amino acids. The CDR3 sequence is CSAHRSGGNEKLFF. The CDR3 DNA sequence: TGCAGCGCCCACCGGAGCGGAGGAAACGAAAAACTGTTTTTT.

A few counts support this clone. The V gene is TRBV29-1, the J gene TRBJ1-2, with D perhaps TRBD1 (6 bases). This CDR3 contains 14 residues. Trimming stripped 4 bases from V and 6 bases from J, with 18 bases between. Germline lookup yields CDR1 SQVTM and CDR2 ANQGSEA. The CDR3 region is CSVALSRGGNGYTF. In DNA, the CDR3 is TGCAGCGTTGCCCTCAGCAGGGGAGGAAATGGCTACACCTTC. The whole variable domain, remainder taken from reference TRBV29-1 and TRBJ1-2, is SAVISQKPSRDICQRGTSLTIQCQVDSQVTMMFWYRQQPGQSLTLIATANQGSEATYESGFVIDKFPISRPNLTFSTLTVSNMSPEDSSIYLCSVALSRGGNGYTFGSGTRLTVV.

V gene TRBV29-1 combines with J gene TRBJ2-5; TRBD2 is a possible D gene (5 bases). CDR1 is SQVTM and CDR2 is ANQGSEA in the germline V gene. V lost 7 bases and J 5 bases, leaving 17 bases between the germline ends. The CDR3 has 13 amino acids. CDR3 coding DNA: TGCAGCGGACGACTAACGCCTTGGGAGACCCAGTACTTC. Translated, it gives CSGRLTPWETQYF.

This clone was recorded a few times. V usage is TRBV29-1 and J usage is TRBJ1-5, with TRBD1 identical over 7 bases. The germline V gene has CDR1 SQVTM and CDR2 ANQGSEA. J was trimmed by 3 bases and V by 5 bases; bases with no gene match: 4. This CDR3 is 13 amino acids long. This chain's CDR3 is CSVIQGLNQPQHF. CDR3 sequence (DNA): TGCAGCGTTATACAGGGGCTCAATCAGCCCCAGCATTTT.

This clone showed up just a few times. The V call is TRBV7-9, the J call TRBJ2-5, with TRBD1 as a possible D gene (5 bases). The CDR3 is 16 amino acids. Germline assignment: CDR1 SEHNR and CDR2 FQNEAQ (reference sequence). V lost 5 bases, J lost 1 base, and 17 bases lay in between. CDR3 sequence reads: CASSQGRRNPQETQYF. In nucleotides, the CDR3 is TGTGCCAGCAGCCAGGGAAGGCGGAACCCCCAAGAGACCCAGTACTTC.

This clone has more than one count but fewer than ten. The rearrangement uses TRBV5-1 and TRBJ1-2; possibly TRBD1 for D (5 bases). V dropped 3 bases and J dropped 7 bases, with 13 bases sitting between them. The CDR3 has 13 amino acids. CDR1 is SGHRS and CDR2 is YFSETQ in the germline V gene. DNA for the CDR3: TGCGCCAGCAGCTCTGCCAGGGTCGGTGGCTACACCTTC. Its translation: CASSSARVGGYTF.

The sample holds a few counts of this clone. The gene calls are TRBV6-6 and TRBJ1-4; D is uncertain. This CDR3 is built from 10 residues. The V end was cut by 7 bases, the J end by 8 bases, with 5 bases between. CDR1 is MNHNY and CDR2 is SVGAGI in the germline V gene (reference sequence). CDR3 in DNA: TGTGCCAGCAAAGGGGAAAAACTGTTTTTT. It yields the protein CASKGEKLFF.

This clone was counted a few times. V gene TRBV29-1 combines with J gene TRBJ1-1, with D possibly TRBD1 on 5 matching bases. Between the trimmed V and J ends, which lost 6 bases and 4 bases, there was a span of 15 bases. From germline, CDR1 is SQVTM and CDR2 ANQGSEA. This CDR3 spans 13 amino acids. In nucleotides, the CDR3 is TGCAGCGTGCAGCAGGGCGGGAGCACTGAAGCTTTCTTT. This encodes CSVQQGGSTEAFF.

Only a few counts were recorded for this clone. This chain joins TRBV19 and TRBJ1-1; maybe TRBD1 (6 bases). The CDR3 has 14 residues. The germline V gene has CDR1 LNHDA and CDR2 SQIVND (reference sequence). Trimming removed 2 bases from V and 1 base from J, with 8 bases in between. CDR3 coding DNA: TGTGCCAGTAGTATAAACAGGGAGAACACTGAAGCTTTCTTT. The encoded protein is CASSINRENTEAFF.

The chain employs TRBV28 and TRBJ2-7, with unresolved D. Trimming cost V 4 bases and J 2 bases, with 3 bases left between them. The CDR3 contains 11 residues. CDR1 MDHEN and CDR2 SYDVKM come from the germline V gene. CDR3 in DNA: TGTGCCAGCAGTTCGACCTACGAGCAGTACTTC. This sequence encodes CASSSTYEQYF.